The entry below describes one T cell receptor beta chain. The data are from a study of shared clonotypes between healthy human individuals. Study at large: Plates per donor: three CD4 naive, three CD4 memory, two CD8 naive, one CD8 memory.

Naive-designated CD8 cells lacked CD45RO, were positively enriched for CCR7, and omitted terminally differentiated effector memory CD45RA+ cells. Assay used: immunoSEQ multiplex PCR; TCRdb lists only in-frame clones, some missing. The data hold millions of clones, with about 93% observed a single time. Material for sequencing was naive CD8+ T cells from PBMCs. The source of this sequence is a man in his late teens or twenties in good health. Some clones in this sample may be carry-over from other donors' samples.

CDR3 coding DNA: TGTGCCAGCAGCTCACGACAGGGGGAAAACGAGCAGTACTTC. It encodes CASSSRQGENEQYF. The rearrangement links TRBV7-9 to TRBJ2-7, with TRBD1 matching 9 bases. CDR3 length: 14 amino acids. CDR1 and CDR2 (germline): SEHNR, FQNEAQ (reference sequence). The junction had 6 bases not matched to a gene; V was cut back by 4 bases and J by 5 bases.